The 13 T cell receptor beta chains in this list originate from one sample, sequenced in a study of blood T cells in healthy people across ages. Primers used in a second PCR of about 6 to 11 cycles were a sample-barcoded 5' primer and a J-beta primer mix. One entry per CDR3 protein, called by TCRdb with MiXCR from the 5' RACE reads. The repertoire consists of about 1.6 million distinct CDR3 sequences, with about 32% occurring once and the leading ten covering about 11%. Sequenced: blood. The receptor set was obtained from a woman aged 25 to 45 in good health.

The count of this clonotype is one. Given a much more abundant clone one base away, this may be a read error. The chain employs TRBV5-1 and TRBJ2-5; the D gene is possibly TRBD2 (5 bases). Germline V CDR1 and CDR2: SGHRS, YFSETQ. V lost 0 bases to trimming and J lost 1 base, with 13 bases between them. The CDR3 totals 16 residues. Here the CDR3 reads CASSLERGITQETQYF. Written as DNA, the CDR3 is TGCGCCAGCAGCTTGGAAAGAGGGATTACCCAAGAGACCCAGTACTTC.

CDR3 sequence: CSSPTGGAGETQYF. The CDR3 DNA sequence: TGCAGTTCGCCGACAGGGGGCGCTGGGGAGACCCAGTACTTC. The chain joins TRBV20-1 to TRBJ2-5; TRBD1 agrees at 10 bases. Trimming removed 8 bases from V and 5 bases from J; junction bases left unmatched: 11. The CDR3 is 14 residues long. Germline loops: CDR1 DFQATT, CDR2 SNEGSKA (reference sequence).

This clonotype was counted many times. CDR3 nucleotides: TGTGCCAGCAGCTTGACTAGCGGGGCGACAGATACGCAGTATTTT. It encodes CASSLTSGATDTQYF. This chain links TRBV7-9 with TRBJ2-3; 11 positions agree with TRBD2. The CDR3 sequence is 15 residues long. The germline CDR1 and CDR2 sequences are SEHNR and FQNEAQ (reference sequence). With V trimmed by 3 bases and J by 3 bases, 2 bases remained unmatched.

V and J are TRBV27 and TRBJ1-6; D is unclear. Germline lookup yields CDR1 MNHEY and CDR2 SMNVEV (reference sequence). The ends were cut back, 6 bases at V and 6 bases at J, with 21 bases in the middle. The CDR3 is 17 amino acids. This chain's CDR3 is CASSQSGYPFGNSPLHF. CDR3 DNA sequence: TGTGCCAGCAGCCAAAGCGGGTACCCATTCGGTAATTCACCCCTCCACTTT.

This clonotype was detected ten times or more. The rearrangement uses TRBV12-3 or TRBV12-4 and TRBJ2-1; no reliable D call. CDR3 length: 12 amino acids. V dropped 4 bases and J dropped 10 bases, with 11 bases sitting between them. The CDR3, as DNA: TGTGCCAGCAGTTCTACAGCATCAGAGCAGTTCTTC. Translated, it gives CASSSTASEQFF.

The chain uses TRBV20-1 and TRBJ2-7; unclear D gene. V was cut by 7 bases and J by 6 bases, with 22 bases left in between. The CDR3 length is 14 residues. Germline CDR1 reads DFQATT; CDR2 reads SNEGSKA (reference sequence). Here the CDR3 reads CSVEGEWPASEQYF. The CDR3, as DNA: TGCAGTGTCGAAGGAGAGTGGCCCGCCTCCGAGCAGTACTTC.

This clonotype was counted many times. This chain connects TRBV5-1 to TRBJ2-7; possibly TRBD1 for D (6 bases). V lost 0 bases and J 4 bases, leaving 8 bases between the germline ends. The CDR3 runs to 13 residues. Germline V CDR1 and CDR2: SGHRS, YFSETQ. The CDR3 loop reads CASSLGDKYEQYF. DNA for the CDR3: TGCGCCAGCAGCTTGGGGGACAAATACGAGCAGTACTTC.

This clonotype showed up just a few times. This rearrangement joins TRBV6-1 to TRBJ2-2; D remains unclear. Trimming shortened V by 6 bases and J by 6 bases, and 17 bases separated the two germline ends. The CDR3 runs to 15 residues. Germline CDR1 is MNHNS and CDR2 is SASEGT. The CDR3 spells CASRNQYPVAGELFF. In DNA, the CDR3 is TGTGCCAGCAGGAATCAATACCCGGTAGCCGGGGAGCTGTTTTTT.

This clonotype has at least ten counts. The genes are TRBV6-1 and TRBJ2-7; TRBD2 matches 13 bases. In germline, CDR1 is MNHNS, CDR2 SASEGT. V lost 4 bases, J lost 7 bases, and 4 bases stayed unmatched. The CDR3 sequence is 14 residues long. CDR3 DNA: TGTGCCAGCAGTGGAAAACTAGCGGGAGGGGAGCAGTACTTC. Translation: CASSGKLAGGEQYF.

V and J are TRBV29-1 and TRBJ2-1, with 7 nucleotides matching TRBD2. The V gene's germline CDR1 is SQVTM and CDR2 ANQGSEA. Trimming removed 8 bases from V and 5 bases from J; junction bases left unmatched: 6. CDR3 length equals 12 residues. The CDR3 DNA follows: TGCAGCACGGGGGAGGGGAACAATGAGCAGTTCTTC. It encodes CSTGEGNNEQFF.

As concerns this clonotype: A clone one base away is much larger, so this may be a read error. The chain has TRBV4-1 and TRBJ2-1, with D tentatively TRBD1 (6 bases). Germline CDR1 MGHRA, CDR2 YSYEKL. V lost 11 bases, J lost 9 bases, and 17 bases lay in between. The CDR3 sequence is 12 residues long. In nucleotides, the CDR3 is TGCGCCGTCGGAGTTGGGGGCAGTGAGCAGTTCTTC. As protein: CAVGVGGSEQFF.

In this sample, this clonotype turned up a few times. This sequence joins TRBV7-6 and TRBJ2-7, with TRBD2 matching over 11 bases. The V segment lost 5 bases and the J segment 4 bases; nucleotides outside the gene matches: 7. The CDR3 loop spans 15 amino acids. Germline CDR1 and CDR2: SGHVS and FNYEAQ. In DNA form, the CDR3 reads TGTGCCAGCAGCCCGGTAGCGGGAGGGGAATACGAGCAGTACTTC. Its protein product is CASSPVAGGEYEQYF.

This rearrangement joins TRBV27 to TRBJ2-1; 12 bases are shared with TRBD1. Trimming removed 6 bases from V and 3 bases from J; junction bases left unmatched: 12. Germline V gene sequence: CDR1 MNHEY, CDR2 SMNVEV (reference sequence). The CDR3 loop spans 18 amino acids. This CDR3 reads CASRRGQGAGVGYNEQFF. DNA for the CDR3: TGTGCCAGCAGGCGGGGACAGGGGGCTGGAGTGGGCTACAATGAGCAGTTCTTC.